This T cell receptor beta chain appears in the sequencing data of a study of blood T cell repertoires in COVID-19. Study background: The study drew acute and convalescent COVID-19 samples from the United States, Italy and Spain.

TCRdb's table, derived via immunoSEQ multiplex PCR, lists solely in-frame clones and lacks some. The sample lists around 340,000 clones, about 86% occurring once. Participants were aged about 18 to 89 years from around 24 US areas. Clinical histories supplied by participants themselves formed the basis of cohort assignment. The CDR3 is made up of 15 amino acids. CDR1 and CDR2 from the germline V gene are SGHTA and FQGNSA. Trimming took off 5 bases at V and 7 bases at J, with 18 bases between the two ends. This chain joins TRBV7-2 and TRBJ1-5, with D possibly being TRBD1 (6 bases). The sequenced material came from PBMCs or T cells enriched from blood (not recorded which). The receptor was isolated from a woman aged 40-49 years with acute COVID-19. The CDR3: CASSPQGRVGQPQHF. The CDR3 DNA is TGTGCCAGCAGCCCACAGGGACGTGTTGGACAGCCCCAGCATTTT.